This T cell receptor beta chain was identified in a study of OX40 agonist ivuxolimab in advanced cancers. Some clones are missing from TCRdb's copy, which holds only in-frame ones; the method was immunoSEQ multiplex PCR. The table lists tens of thousands of clones, more than 70% of them singletons. The CDR3 is 14 residues long. With 2 bases removed from V and 0 bases from J, the gap between germline ends came to 8 bases. Germline-derived CDR1 and CDR2 are SGDLS and YYNGEE. The sequence was collected from an adult with an advanced solid tumor such as melanoma, head and neck, liver or kidney cancer. This specimen was CD4+ or CD8+ T cells sorted from blood, taken in a trial of the OX40 agonist ivuxolimab. This sequence joins TRBV9 and TRBJ1-1; D is undetermined. CDR3 nucleotides: TGTGCCAGCAGCGTTTCAGGCTTGAACACTGAAGCTTTCTTT. Residues: CASSVSGLNTEAFF.